The clone carrying this T cell receptor beta chain has a single count. From the germline J gene comes the end of the CDR3, since the read stops 1 residue before it. Germline values: CDR1 MNHNS, CDR2 SASEGT. CDR3 length: 13 amino acids. V lost 0 bases and J 14 bases, leaving 13 bases between the germline ends. Treatment reported: preoperative locoregional IRX-2 cytokine immunotherapy. This phase Ib study tested locoregional IRX-2 cytokine immunotherapy given before surgery. The data stem from a study of preoperative IRX-2 immunotherapy in early breast cancer. Generated by immunoSEQ multiplex PCR, the TCRdb table keeps only in-frame clones and is missing some. The sample holds some 99,000 clones, roughly 88% seen once.

This specimen consisted of tumor tissue, obtained after IRX-2 immunotherapy. The chain couples TRBV6-1 to TRBJ1-4; D unresolved. The origin of this receptor is a human donor with breast cancer. The DNA read from the CDR3 is TGTGCCAGCAGTGAAGCGCCGGAGGGAGGGCTGTTT. Protein product: CASSEAPEGGLF. The full CDR3 reads CASSEAPEGGLFF.